Reported below is one T cell receptor (beta chain). RNA transcripts served as template for amplifying TCR beta CDR3 sequences. Second-round multiplex PCR came after first-round RT-PCR with HTBI primers. In TCRdb, the multiplex PCR reads were re-called with MiXCR into one record per CDR3 protein. The sample has around 1,000,000 distinct CDR3 sequences, less than 45% seen once. The entry originates in a study of Graves' ophthalmopathy and Graves' hyperthyroidism. Study background: Over 18 months of follow-up, stable hyperthyroidism required that no ophthalmopathy appear.

V lost 0 bases and J 4 bases, leaving 9 bases between the germline ends. Germline V CDR1 and CDR2: SNHLY, FYNNEI. The CDR3 extends over 14 amino acids. V and J are TRBV2 and TRBJ1-2, with a tentative D call TRBD1 (6 bases). The sequence was obtained from an adult man with Graves' hyperthyroidism. The sequencing sample was made of peripheral blood or thyroid tissue (not recorded which). The DNA for the CDR3 is TGTGCCAGCAGTGAAGCGCCGGACAGCTATGGCTACACCTTC. Translated, it gives CASSEAPDSYGYTF.